This T cell receptor (beta chain) is drawn from a study of blood T cell repertoires in COVID-19. Across the study: The United States, Italy and Spain supplied acute and convalescent COVID-19 samples.

How the authors handled the data: Amplified reference gene primers provided the basis for estimating nucleated cell counts. TCRdb's copy holds only in-frame clones and misses some; the assay was immunoSEQ multiplex PCR. V, J and clone size are those of that table, while D and trimming were read from the DNA. The profile shows about 120,000 clones, around nine tenths of them singletons. The CDR3 totals 16 residues. CDR1 and CDR2 from the germline V gene are ENHRY and SYGVKD. With 2 bases clipped from V and 5 bases from J, the junction kept 7 bases outside the gene matches. Patients from Seattle were sampled longitudinally, starting during active infection.

The sample taken for sequencing was peripheral blood. The rearrangement joins TRBV10-3 to TRBJ2-1; 9 bases match TRBD2. The source of this sequence is a man between 60 and 75 years old with COVID-19, enrolled during active disease. CDR3 sequence reads: CAISEVVSGGNNEQFF. The DNA of the CDR3 is TGTGCCATCAGTGAGGTCGTCAGCGGGGGGAACAATGAGCAGTTCTTC.